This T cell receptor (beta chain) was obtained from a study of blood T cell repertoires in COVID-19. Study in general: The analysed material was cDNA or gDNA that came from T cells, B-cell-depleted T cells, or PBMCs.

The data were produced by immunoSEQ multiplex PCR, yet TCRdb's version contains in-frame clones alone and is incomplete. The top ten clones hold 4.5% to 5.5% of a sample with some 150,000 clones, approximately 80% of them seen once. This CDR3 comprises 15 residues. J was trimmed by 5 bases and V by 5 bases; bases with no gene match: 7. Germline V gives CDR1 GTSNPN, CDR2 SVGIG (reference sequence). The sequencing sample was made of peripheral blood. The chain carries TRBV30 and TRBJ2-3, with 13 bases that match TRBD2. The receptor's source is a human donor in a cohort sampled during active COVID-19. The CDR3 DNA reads TGTGCCTGGTTACTAGCGGGAGGGCCCTTAGATACGCAGTATTTT. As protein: CAWLLAGGPLDTQYF.